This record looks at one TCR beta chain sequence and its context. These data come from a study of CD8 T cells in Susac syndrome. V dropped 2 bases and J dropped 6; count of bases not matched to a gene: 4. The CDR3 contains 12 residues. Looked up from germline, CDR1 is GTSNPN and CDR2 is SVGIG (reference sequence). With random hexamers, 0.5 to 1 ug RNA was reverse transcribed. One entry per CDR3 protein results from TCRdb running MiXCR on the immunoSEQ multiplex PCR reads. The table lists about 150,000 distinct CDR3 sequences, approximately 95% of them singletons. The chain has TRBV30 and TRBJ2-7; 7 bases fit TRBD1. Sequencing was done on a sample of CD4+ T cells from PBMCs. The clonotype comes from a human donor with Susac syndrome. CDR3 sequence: CAWSLDRAEQYF. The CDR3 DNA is TGTGCCTGGAGTCTAGACAGGGCCGAGCAGTACTTC.